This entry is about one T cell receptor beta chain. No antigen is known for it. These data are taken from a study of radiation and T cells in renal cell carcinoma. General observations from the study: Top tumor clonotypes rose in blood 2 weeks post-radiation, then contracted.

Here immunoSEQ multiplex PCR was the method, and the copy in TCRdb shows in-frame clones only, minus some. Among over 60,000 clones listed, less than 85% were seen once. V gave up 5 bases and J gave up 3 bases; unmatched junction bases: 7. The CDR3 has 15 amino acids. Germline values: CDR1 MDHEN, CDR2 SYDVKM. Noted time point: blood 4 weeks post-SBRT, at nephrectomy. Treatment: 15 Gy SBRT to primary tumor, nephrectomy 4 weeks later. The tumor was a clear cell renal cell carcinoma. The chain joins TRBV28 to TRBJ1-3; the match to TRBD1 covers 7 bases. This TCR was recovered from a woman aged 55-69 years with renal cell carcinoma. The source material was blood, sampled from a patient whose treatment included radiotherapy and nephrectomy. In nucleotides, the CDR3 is TGTGCCAGCAGTACACAGGGGACTGGTGGAAACACCATATATTTT. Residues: CASSTQGTGGNTIYF.